This TCR beta chain is drawn from a study of identical twins. The authors used template switching to add a universal primer site and gave cDNA unique molecular identifiers. Using its own MiXCR run on the 5' RACE reads, TCRdb lists one record per CDR3 protein. The data show 280,000 or so distinct CDR3 sequences, about 8.9% seen once. The length of the CDR3 is 16 residues. With 3 bases removed from V and 1 base from J, the gap between germline ends came to 12 bases. The germline V gene encodes CDR1 MNHEY and CDR2 SMNVEV (reference sequence). There are many counts of this clonotype. Antigen: not known. The study, taken as a whole, reports: Memory repertoires lacked the insertion deficit that abundant cord blood beta clonotypes showed. Weaker excess sharing between twins was seen in beta out-of-frame sequences.

These same records also appear under a second study, on yellow fever vaccine responses in identical twins.

Sequencing input: memory (CD45RO+) T cells sorted from blood. V and J are TRBV27 and TRBJ2-2; maybe TRBD2 (6 bases). The clonotype was recovered from a woman aged 18-30 years in good health. CDR3 DNA: TGTGCCAGCAGTTTGTCTAGCGCGGTGAACACCGGGGAGCTGTTTTTT. It specifies CASSLSSAVNTGELFF.